The rows below give T cell receptor beta chains drawn from one sample of a study of blood T cell repertoires in COVID-19. Sequencing used immunoSEQ multiplex PCR; TCRdb keeps in-frame clones, though not all of them. In the table there are around 140,000 clones, roughly 80% of which are singletons. The sample was peripheral blood. These TCRs come from a man in his 70s who had recovered from COVID-19. Both conserved end residues are part of each CDR3. The D gene is left open where the match is weak. The size of a clone is reported for some rows only, either as once, few or many, or as a class for expanded clones.

TGTGCCAGCAGTTTAGTGAGCGGCTACAATGAGCAGTTCTTC | CASSLVSGYNEQFF | NA | TRBJ2-1 | NA | TRBV27
TGTGCCAGTAGTCCAGGACAGGGGGAGTGGAATGAGCAGTTCTTC | CASSPGQGEWNEQFF | NA | TRBJ2-1 | TRBD1 | TRBV19
TGCGCCAGCAGCGTGACTAGCGGGACCCTCTACAATGAGCAGTTCTTC | CASSVTSGTLYNEQFF | NA | TRBJ2-1 | TRBD2 | TRBV5-1
TGTGCCAGCAGTCCCCTCCCAGCAGGGGGATCTGGAAACACCATATATTTT | CASSPLPAGGSGNTIYF | NA | TRBJ1-3 | TRBD1 | TRBV2
TGTGCCAGCCGCCCGGGGGGATCTGGAAACACCATATATTTT | CASRPGGSGNTIYF | NA | TRBJ1-3 | NA | TRBV7-2
TGTGCCAGCAGCCGAGGTTTGACCCCCTACGAGCAGTACTTC | CASSRGLTPYEQYF | NA | TRBJ2-7 | NA | TRBV3-1/TRBV3-2
TGTGCCTTCCGGTCTAGCCCTTACAATGAGCAGTTCTTC | CAFRSSPYNEQFF | NA | TRBJ2-1 | NA | TRBV7-9
TGTGCCACCAGTGAACGTACTAGCGGGAGGGGTGAGCAGTTCTTC | CATSERTSGRGEQFF | NA | TRBJ2-1 | TRBD2 | TRBV24-1
TGTGCCAGCAGCGGACAGGGAGTCGAGCAGTACTTC | CASSGQGVEQYF | NA | TRBJ2-7 | TRBD1 | TRBV2
TGTGCCAGCAGCTTATGGGGACTAGCATCTCCCGGGGAGCTGTTTTTT | CASSLWGLASPGELFF | NA | TRBJ2-2 | TRBD2 | TRBV7-8
TGCGCCAGCAGCTTGCCTGACAGGGGGCGTTACACTGAAGCTTTCTTT | CASSLPDRGRYTEAFF | once | TRBJ1-1 | TRBD1 | TRBV5-1
TGCAGCGGCGGACAGGGGGCCTACGAGCAGTACTTC | CSGGQGAYEQYF | NA | TRBJ2-7 | TRBD1 | TRBV29-1
TGTGCCAGTAGTGCCCCTAGGAATGAGCAGTTCTTC | CASSAPRNEQFF | few | TRBJ2-1 | NA | TRBV19
TGTGCCAGCAGCTTTCGACTAGCGGGCTACGAGCAGTACTTC | CASSFRLAGYEQYF | NA | TRBJ2-7 | TRBD2 | TRBV13
TGTGCCAGCGACAGGGCCAATCAGCCCCAGCATTTT | CASDRANQPQHF | NA | TRBJ1-5 | TRBD1 | TRBV19
TGTGCCAGCAGAACCGGGACAGGGGTAGGCTACACCTTC | CASRTGTGVGYTF | few | TRBJ1-2 | TRBD1 | TRBV12-3/TRBV12-4
TGTGCCAGCAGTTTATCGGGGCCAGCTTACAATGAGCAGTTCTTC | CASSLSGPAYNEQFF | once | TRBJ2-1 | NA | TRBV27
TGTGCCAGCAGACCCACTAGGACAGGGGTGGATACGCAGTATTTT | CASRPTRTGVDTQYF | NA | TRBJ2-3 | TRBD1 | TRBV3-1/TRBV3-2
TGTGCCAGCAGCCTGGGACTAGCGGATAGCACAGATACGCAGTATTTT | CASSLGLADSTDTQYF | NA | TRBJ2-3 | TRBD2 | TRBV13
TGTGCCACCAGTGCCGGAGGGACGACAGGGGCTTTCTTT | CATSAGGTTGAFF | NA | TRBJ1-1 | TRBD1 | TRBV24-1
TGTGCCAGCAGCTTGACTAGCGGAGCATACGAGCAGTACTTC | CASSLTSGAYEQYF | NA | TRBJ2-7 | TRBD2 | TRBV7-8
TGTGCCATCAGGGGACAGGAGACTGTTTATGGCTACACCTTC | CAIRGQETVYGYTF | NA | TRBJ1-2 | TRBD1 | TRBV10-3